This entry features one TCR beta chain sequence. Trimming at V came to 6 bases and at J to 5 bases, leaving 10 bases not matched to a gene. The CDR3 runs to 17 residues. The germline V gene has CDR1 SGHRS and CDR2 YFSETQ. This record belongs to a study of blood T cell repertoires in COVID-19. Study overall: The samples span acute and convalescent COVID-19 from the United States, Italy and Spain. PBMCs, B-cell-depleted T cells, or T cells provided the cDNA or gDNA that made up the material.

In the original analysis: Counts of nucleated cells, estimated from reference gene primer amplification, were obtained. Some clones are missing from TCRdb's copy, which holds only in-frame ones; the method was immunoSEQ multiplex PCR. Clone size and V and J calls were adopted from that table, with D and trimming inferred from the DNA. The sample has 26,000 or so clones, approximately 90% seen once. The TCR originated in a human donor in a cohort sampled during active COVID-19. V usage is TRBV5-1 and J usage is TRBJ2-5; 16 bases map to TRBD2. The sequenced sample consisted of peripheral blood. CDR3 nucleotides: TGCGCCAGCACCCCCATTGGGACTAGCGGGGGGGCGGAGACCCAGTACTTC. Translating gives CASTPIGTSGGAETQYF.